Following are 25 T cell receptor beta chains from one sample sequenced in a study of identical twins (dated by TCRdb to between 2015 and 2016). The library was produced with 5' RACE. Sequenced using an Illumina HiSeq 2000. TCRdb reprocessing: public reads trimmed at Q25 with fastp, clones called with MiXCR, in-frame beta chains kept. Rows with one shared CDR3 protein collapse into an entry with the most common genes and DNA. This sample has around 250,000 distinct CDR3 sequences in its table, and over 5.5% of those were observed once. Jointly, the top ten make up more than 12% of the sample. These records were also assigned to another study, of T cells expressing NK-cell markers.

The specimen sequenced was CD8+ T cells sorted from blood. The receptors were sampled from a woman under 30 in good health.

This clonotype was seen a few times. This rearrangement joins TRBV7-9 to TRBJ2-3; 7 nucleotides line up with TRBD2. The CDR3 covers 17 residues. CDR1 SEHNR and CDR2 FQNEAQ come from the germline V gene (reference sequence). V shed 1 base, J shed 2 bases, and the junction held 9 bases outside the gene matches. The CDR3 sequence: CASSLDTGGRNTDTQYF. DNA for the CDR3: TGTGCCAGCAGCTTAGATACGGGAGGCCGTAACACAGATACGCAGTATTTT.

This clonotype was recorded a few times. The chain employs TRBV6-5 and TRBJ2-1, with a weak D call TRBD2 (6 bases). There are 16 residues in the CDR3. Trimming cost V 0 bases and J 0 bases, with 9 bases left between them. CDR1 MNHEY and CDR2 SVGAGI come from the germline V gene. The CDR3 coding sequence is TGTGCCAGCAGTTACTCCGGACTAAACTCCTACAATGAGCAGTTCTTC. This codes for CASSYSGLNSYNEQFF.

At least ten counts were recorded for this clonotype. V and J are TRBV9 and TRBJ2-7, with TRBD2 matching 12 bases. Germline V gives CDR1 SGDLS, CDR2 YYNGEE. J was trimmed by 2 bases and V by 0 bases; bases with no gene match: 0. The CDR3 contains 15 residues. The CDR3 bases are TGTGCCAGCAGCGTAGGGACTAGCGGGACCTACGAGCAGTACTTC. Translating it yields CASSVGTSGTYEQYF.

This chain connects TRBV7-9 to TRBJ2-1; 10 nucleotides line up with TRBD2. Per germline, CDR1 SEHNR and CDR2 FQNEAQ (reference sequence). The CDR3 loop spans 15 amino acids. V lost 3 bases, J lost 12 bases, and 11 bases stayed unmatched. The CDR3 is CASSFRAGGVPGQFF. In nucleotides, the CDR3 is TGTGCCAGCAGCTTTCGAGCGGGAGGGGTTCCAGGGCAGTTCTTC.

This clonotype was seen repeatedly, ten times or more. The chain joins TRBV5-1 to TRBJ2-2; D not certain. Germline CDR1 reads SGHRS; CDR2 reads YFSETQ. This CDR3 is built from 14 residues. Trimming took 5 bases from V and 0 from J, leaving 8 bases between them. In DNA form, the CDR3 reads TGCGCCAGCAGAAAAGGGACGAACACCGGGGAGCTGTTTTTT. It yields the protein CASRKGTNTGELFF.

This clonotype was seen only a few times. This sequence joins TRBV12-5 and TRBJ2-7; D is possibly TRBD1 (5 bases). Deletions cut 3 bases from V and 5 bases from J, with 5 bases between. CDR1 and CDR2 (germline): LGHNT, FRNRAP. The CDR3 contains 11 residues. The CDR3 sequence: CASGLGDEQYF. The CDR3, as DNA: TGTGCTAGTGGTTTAGGGGACGAGCAGTACTTC.

This clonotype has at least ten counts. The chain joins TRBV6-5 to TRBJ1-1, with 7 bases lining up with TRBD1. There are 15 residues in the CDR3. The germline V gene encodes CDR1 MNHEY and CDR2 SVGAGI. V lost 0 bases and J lost 6; bases outside the gene matches: 7. Written as DNA, the CDR3 is TGTGCCAGCAGTTACTCGATTACAGGGGAATCTGAAGCTTTCTTT. This gives the protein CASSYSITGESEAFF.

This chain links TRBV27 with TRBJ2-7; unclear D gene. Trimming pared 2 bases from V and 0 bases from J, leaving 8 bases between. Germline loops: CDR1 MNHEY, CDR2 SMNVEV (reference sequence). The CDR3 extends over 14 amino acids. Here the CDR3 DNA reads TGTGCCAGCAGTTTAATGGCCCGCTCCTACGAGCAGTACTTC. Translating gives CASSLMARSYEQYF.

This chain connects TRBV7-8 to TRBJ2-7; no definite D call. Between the trimmed V and J ends, which lost 5 bases and 3 bases, there was a span of 14 bases. The CDR3 is 14 residues long. Germline V lookup: CDR1 SGHVS, CDR2 FQNEAQ. CDR3 region: CASSPSLAVYEQYF. CDR3 sequence (DNA): TGTGCCAGCAGCCCCAGTTTAGCTGTCTACGAGCAGTACTTC.

This clonotype was picked up a small number of times. The chain links TRBV6-1 to TRBJ2-7; 7 bases are a match to TRBD2. With V trimmed by 5 bases and J by 7 bases, 14 bases remained unmatched. This CDR3 region has 15 residues. The germline gives CDR1 MNHNS, CDR2 SASEGT. CDR3 sequence: CASSTWTRAPWEQYF. The CDR3 bases are TGTGCCAGCAGTACCTGGACTAGGGCCCCCTGGGAGCAGTACTTC.

The chain links TRBV5-4 to TRBJ1-1; D is ambiguous. V shed 1 base and J shed 2 bases, with 9 bases lying between them. This CDR3 has 14 residues. CDR1 is SGHNT and CDR2 is YYREEE in the germline V gene (reference sequence). The chain's CDR3 is CASSLYGGNTEAFF. The CDR3 nucleotides read TGTGCCAGCAGCTTGTACGGAGGAAACACTGAAGCTTTCTTT.

This clonotype occurred a few times. The chain has TRBV12-3 or TRBV12-4 and TRBJ2-1; possible D gene TRBD1, 6 bases. V was pared by 6 bases and J by 6 bases, with 6 bases between. The CDR3 extends over 11 amino acids. CDR3 region: CASRQGNEQFF. The CDR3 coding sequence is TGTGCCAGCAGACAGGGCAATGAGCAGTTCTTC.

This clonotype came up a few times. This CDR3 reads CASGTGTTDTQYF. The CDR3 region has the DNA TGTGCCAGCGGGACAGGGACCACAGATACGCAGTATTTT. V gene TRBV11-3 combines with J gene TRBJ2-3, with 9 bases lining up with TRBD1. With V trimmed by 8 bases and J by 2 bases, 2 bases remained unmatched. There are 13 residues in the CDR3. CDR1 is SGHNT and CDR2 is YENEEA in the germline V gene.

The V gene is TRBV5-5, the J gene TRBJ1-1; a weak D match, TRBD1 (5 bases). The CDR3 extends over 13 amino acids. Germline CDR1 and CDR2: SGHKS and YYEKEE (reference sequence). V was shortened by 2 bases and J by 7 bases, with 12 bases between the two germline ends. In DNA, the CDR3 is TGTGCCAGCAGCTTCAGCAGGGTCGTTGAAGCTTTCTTT. Amino acid sequence: CASSFSRVVEAFF.

The gene calls are TRBV10-3 and TRBJ2-1; 7 nucleotides line up with TRBD2. V lost 3 bases, J lost 6 bases, and 2 bases stayed unmatched. CDR1 ENHRY and CDR2 SYGVKD come from the germline V gene. This CDR3 is built from 13 residues. The CDR3 nucleotides read TGTGCCATCAGTGATGGGAGGGGCAATGAGCAGTTCTTC. The encoded protein is CAISDGRGNEQFF.

This clonotype was detected only a few times. The genes are TRBV5-1 and TRBJ2-1; perhaps TRBD1 as D (5 bases). CDR1 is SGHRS, CDR2 YFSETQ, per germline. The CDR3 extends over 15 amino acids. Trimming removed 0 bases at V and 6 bases at J, with 13 bases between. The CDR3 protein is CASSLAMGHLNEQFF. In DNA, the CDR3 is TGCGCCAGCAGCTTGGCCATGGGGCACCTCAATGAGCAGTTCTTC.

This clonotype was detected only a few times. The V gene is TRBV12-3 or TRBV12-4, the J gene TRBJ2-5, with a tentative D call TRBD2 (6 bases). The CDR3 runs to 13 residues. V was shortened by 7 bases and J by 5 bases, with 14 bases between the two germline ends. The CDR3 protein is CASTRGTLETQYF. The DNA for the CDR3 is TGTGCCAGCACTCGCGGGACGCTGGAGACCCAGTACTTC.

This clonotype was seen a handful of times. This rearrangement joins TRBV11-2 to TRBJ1-1; no reliable D call. Trimming stripped 3 bases from V and 8 bases from J, with 13 bases between. The CDR3 runs 13 residues. Germline-derived CDR1 and CDR2 are SGHAT and FQNNGV. Here the CDR3 reads CASSLVTAGEAFF. CDR3 coding DNA: TGTGCCAGCAGCTTGGTGACCGCAGGCGAAGCTTTCTTT.

V is TRBV7-8 and J is TRBJ1-4; perhaps TRBD1 as D (5 bases). The germline gives CDR1 SGHVS, CDR2 FQNEAQ. The CDR3 has 16 amino acids. V was clipped by 5 bases and J by 4 bases, with 17 bases between them. This chain's CDR3 is CASSPHVGDLNEKLFF. In nucleotides, the CDR3 is TGTGCCAGCAGCCCCCACGTAGGGGACCTTAATGAAAAACTGTTTTTT.

This clonotype was observed at least ten times. CDR3 nucleotide sequence: TGTGCCAGCAGTTCATGGGGGAGCAATCAGCCCCAGCATTTT. This gives the protein CASSSWGSNQPQHF. The V call is TRBV12-3 or TRBV12-4, the J call TRBJ1-5, with a tentative D call TRBD1 (5 bases). V dropped 4 bases and J dropped 1 base, with 8 bases sitting between them. This CDR3 region has 14 residues.

With respect to this clonotype: A much larger clone lies one base from this, so it may be a read error. The chain carries TRBV6-1 and TRBJ2-1, with 12 bases fitting TRBD2. CDR1 and CDR2 (germline): MNHNS, SASEGT. The ends lost 2 bases at V and 9 bases at J; junction bases unmatched: 5. The CDR3 extends over 15 amino acids. The CDR3 DNA reads as TGTGCCAGCAGTGAACTAGCGGGAGGGCCCAGTGAGCAGTTCTTC. This encodes CASSELAGGPSEQFF.

The CDR3: CASRLGSYEQYF. For the CDR3, the DNA is TGTGCCAGCAGACTAGGCTCCTACGAGCAGTACTTC. This sequence joins TRBV12-3 or TRBV12-4 and TRBJ2-7; tentatively, D is TRBD2 (5 bases). V was trimmed by 6 bases and J by 0 bases, leaving 6 bases between them. This CDR3 has 12 amino acids.

The chain links TRBV11-1 to TRBJ2-6, with 7 nucleotides matching TRBD1. Germline lookup yields CDR1 SGHAT and CDR2 FQDESV (reference sequence). The CDR3 contains 17 residues. The V segment lost 4 bases and the J segment 0 bases; nucleotides outside the gene matches: 6. The CDR3 region is CASSYPGQSSGANVLTF. The DNA for the CDR3 is TGTGCCAGCAGCTATCCGGGACAGAGCTCTGGGGCCAACGTCCTGACTTTC.

This clonotype has ten or more counts. The J gene is TRBJ2-7, the V gene TRBV12-3 or TRBV12-4; 11 bases match TRBD2. CDR3 length: 14 residues. V lost 7 bases and J lost 6; bases outside the gene matches: 8. CDR3 protein: CASTALAGASEQYF. CDR3 coding DNA: TGTGCCAGCACCGCACTAGCGGGAGCCTCCGAGCAGTACTTC.

The sample holds a few counts of this clonotype. This chain connects TRBV12-3 or TRBV12-4 to TRBJ2-1; TRBD2 agrees at 9 bases. With 7 bases clipped from V and 4 bases from J, the junction kept 8 bases outside the gene matches. The length of the CDR3 is 15 residues. The CDR3 nucleotides are TGTGCCAGCACCTTTAGCGGGAGATTTTACAATGAGCAGTTCTTC. It codes for CASTFSGRFYNEQFF.